This TCR beta chain was profiled in a study of cytomegalovirus exposure and HLA in healthy donors. General study points: In a later analysis, common viral pathogens appeared linked to several of the most significant clusters. Later on, a genetic analysis was performed. It linked a missense variant in DCLRE1C with V- and J-gene trimming of TCR beta. The records held CMV serostatus as the only immune exposure information.

As regards this clone: The antigen is undetermined.

Germline assignment: CDR1 LGHNA and CDR2 YNFKEQ. The V and J ends lost 0 bases and 6 bases respectively, with 12 bases between them. This CDR3 contains 15 residues. The PCR had 60 Vbeta and 13 Jbeta primers. TCRdb keeps only in-frame clones here, not all; method: immunoSEQ multiplex PCR. The sample has fewer than 200,000 clones; more than 65% are singletons. The V call is TRBV4-2, the J call TRBJ2-1; D is perhaps TRBD2 (6 bases). The TCR sequence derives from a woman in her thirties or forties in good health and CMV-seropositive. Material: PBMCs. CDR3 loop: CASSQDTSMLNEQFF. CDR3 DNA sequence: TGTGCCAGCAGCCAAGATACTAGCATGCTCAATGAGCAGTTCTTC.